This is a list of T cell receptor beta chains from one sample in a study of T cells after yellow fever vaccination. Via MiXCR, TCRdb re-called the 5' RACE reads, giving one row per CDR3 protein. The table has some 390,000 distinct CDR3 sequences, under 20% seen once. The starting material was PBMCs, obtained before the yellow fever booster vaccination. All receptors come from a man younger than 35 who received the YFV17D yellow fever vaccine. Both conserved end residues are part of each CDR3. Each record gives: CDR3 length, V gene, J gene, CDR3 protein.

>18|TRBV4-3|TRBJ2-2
CASSPERPGATNTGELFF
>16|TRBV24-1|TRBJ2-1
CATSDFLARAYNEQFF
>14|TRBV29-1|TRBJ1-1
CSVPGQGSTAEAFF
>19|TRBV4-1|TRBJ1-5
CASSQVRGRTSHSNQPQHF
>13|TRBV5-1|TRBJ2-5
CASSLASEETQYF
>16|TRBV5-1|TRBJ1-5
CASSLGIGGYNQPQHF
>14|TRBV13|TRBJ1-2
CASILREGMYGYTF
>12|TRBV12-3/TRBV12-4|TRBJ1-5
CASSPSRQPQHF
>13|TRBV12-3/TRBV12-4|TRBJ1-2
CASSHDRDYGYTF
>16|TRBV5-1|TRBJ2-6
CASSLVTGSGANVLTF
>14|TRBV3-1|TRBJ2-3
CASSQESRRETQYF
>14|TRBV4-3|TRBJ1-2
CASSQGGRAIGYTF
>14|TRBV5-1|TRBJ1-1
CASSLPDRDTEAFF
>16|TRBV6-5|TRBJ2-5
CASSYGETGQHETQYF